This is a list of T cell receptor beta chains from one sample in a study of blood T cell repertoires in COVID-19. TCRdb's table, derived via immunoSEQ multiplex PCR, lists solely in-frame clones and lacks some. This table has fewer than 60,000 clones, about 83% appearing once. The sequenced sample consisted of peripheral blood. The source is a woman aged 60-75 years with COVID-19, enrolled during active disease. CDR3s include the opening cysteine and the closing phenylalanine or tryptophan. The D gene is left open where the match is weak. The size entry is marked missing in some rows and otherwise reads once, few, many or a size class.

V	size	J	D	CDR3	DNA
TRBV12-2	-	TRBJ2-1	-	CASRPRGLLYSRSYNEQFF	TGTGCAAGTCGCCCAAGAGGGCTTTTATACTCCCGCTCCTACAATGAGCAGTTCTTC
TRBV28	-	TRBJ2-1	TRBD2	CASSVSYGGANEQFF	TGTGCCAGCAGTGTTAGCTACGGGGGGGCCAATGAGCAGTTCTTC
TRBV19	-	TRBJ2-1	TRBD2	CASSLTSGKVAEQFF	TGTGCCAGTAGTCTCACTAGCGGGAAGGTTGCTGAGCAGTTCTTC
TRBV28	-	TRBJ2-7	TRBD1	CASSSQGAVIAYEQYF	TGTGCCAGCAGTTCACAGGGGGCGGTCATTGCCTACGAGCAGTACTTC
TRBV7-2	-	TRBJ1-5	-	CASSIDSHRDQHF	TGTGCCAGCAGCATTGATTCTCACAGGGACCAGCATTTT
TRBV28	-	TRBJ1-5	TRBD1	CASRTRQGQRQPQHF	TGTGCCAGCAGAACCCGACAGGGCCAACGTCAGCCCCAGCATTTT
TRBV6-5	once	TRBJ2-5	-	CASSYSYGDLWETQYF	TGTGCCAGCAGTTACTCGTACGGAGATCTGTGGGAGACCCAGTACTTC
TRBV5-1	-	TRBJ1-1	-	CASSLGATGDGKAFF	TGCGCCAGCAGCTTGGGGGCCACCGGGGATGGGAAAGCTTTCTTT
TRBV27	-	TRBJ2-3	TRBD2	CASSSYGTSGLTDTQYF	TGTGCCAGCAGTTCCTACGGGACTAGCGGGCTCACAGATACGCAGTATTTT
TRBV29-1	-	TRBJ2-5	-	CSVEDQRLLSRETQYF	TGCAGCGTTGAAGATCAACGGCTACTCTCGCGGGAGACCCAGTACTTC
TRBV27	-	TRBJ2-1	TRBD2	CASSPGLAGGSSYNEQFF	TGTGCCAGCAGTCCGGGACTAGCGGGAGGGAGCTCCTACAATGAGCAGTTCTTC
TRBV18	-	TRBJ1-1	-	CASSPGLNRRTEAFF	TGTGCCAGCTCACCCGGCCTTAACAGACGAACTGAAGCTTTCTTT
TRBV18	-	TRBJ1-6	TRBD1	CASSPKGGRLGWPNSPLHF	TGTGCCAGCTCACCAAAAGGGGGCCGGCTCGGGTGGCCAAATTCACCCCTCCACTTT
TRBV6-5	once	TRBJ1-2	-	CASRPRTDGYTF	TGTGCCAGCAGACCCAGGACAGATGGCTACACCTTC
TRBV15	-	TRBJ1-1	TRBD1	CATSRDLRDRVENTEAFF	TGTGCCACCAGCAGGGACCTCCGGGACAGGGTTGAGAACACTGAAGCTTTCTTT
TRBV7-5	-	TRBJ1-2	-	CARSLGFRRNSLRNYGYTF	TGTGCCAGAAGCTTAGGGTTTCGGAGGAACAGCTTGAGAAACTATGGCTACACCTTC
TRBV19	-	TRBJ1-1	TRBD1	CASSIPGQGTEAFF	TGTGCCAGTAGTATCCCGGGACAGGGAACTGAAGCTTTCTTT
TRBV7-8	few	TRBJ2-7	TRBD2	CASSLGRLGRAILSEQYF	TGTGCCAGCAGCTTGGGGCGTTTGGGGAGGGCCATTCTTTCGGAGCAGTACTTC
TRBV27	-	TRBJ2-1	TRBD2	CASRWRLAGGYNEQFF	TGTGCCAGCAGATGGAGACTAGCGGGAGGGTACAATGAGCAGTTCTTC
TRBV4-2	-	TRBJ2-3	TRBD1	CASSRSGQGLGRNLDTQYF	TGTGCCAGCAGCCGCTCGGGACAGGGGTTGGGAAGGAACTTAGATACGCAGTATTTT